This T cell receptor (beta chain) was observed in a study of CD8+ T cells in alopecia areata. Isolation of CD4+ and CD8+ T cells from PBMCs was achieved by sorting. Extracted from the samples, RNA was reverse transcribed into cDNA to serve as the sequencing template. The table came from immunoSEQ multiplex PCR; TCRdb's copy has only in-frame clones and leaves some out. This table has 110,000 or so clones, less than 70% appearing once. This clone was seen only once. Its antigen is undetermined. Notes on the study in general: Scalp sequencing also captures normal skin's resident alphabeta T cells. Mice showed clearer TCR sharing than patients did, a gap that was possibly HLA-related.

J lost 4 bases, V lost 6 bases, and 7 bases had no gene match. Looked up from germline, CDR1 is SQVTM and CDR2 is ANQGSEA. This CDR3 region has 14 residues. Source material: CD4+ T cells sorted from blood. This sequence originates from a human donor in good health. The chain carries TRBV29-1 and TRBJ2-3; 10 positions match TRBD1. The chain's CDR3 is CSVLRDRGPDTQYF. The CDR3 nucleotides are TGCAGCGTCCTCCGGGACAGGGGCCCAGATACGCAGTATTTT.